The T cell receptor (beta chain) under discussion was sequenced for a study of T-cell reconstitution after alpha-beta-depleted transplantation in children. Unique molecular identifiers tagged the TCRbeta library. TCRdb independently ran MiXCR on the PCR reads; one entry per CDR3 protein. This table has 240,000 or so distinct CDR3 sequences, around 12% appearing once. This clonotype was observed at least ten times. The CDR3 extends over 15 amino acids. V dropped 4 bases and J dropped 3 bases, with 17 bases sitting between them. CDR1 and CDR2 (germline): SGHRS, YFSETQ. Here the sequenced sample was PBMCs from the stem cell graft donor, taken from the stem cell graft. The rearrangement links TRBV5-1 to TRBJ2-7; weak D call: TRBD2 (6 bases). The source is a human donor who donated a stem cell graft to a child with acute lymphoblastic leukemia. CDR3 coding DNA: TGCGCCAGCAGCGCCGGGAGAGAATTCGTCTACGAGCAGTACTTC. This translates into CASSAGREFVYEQYF.